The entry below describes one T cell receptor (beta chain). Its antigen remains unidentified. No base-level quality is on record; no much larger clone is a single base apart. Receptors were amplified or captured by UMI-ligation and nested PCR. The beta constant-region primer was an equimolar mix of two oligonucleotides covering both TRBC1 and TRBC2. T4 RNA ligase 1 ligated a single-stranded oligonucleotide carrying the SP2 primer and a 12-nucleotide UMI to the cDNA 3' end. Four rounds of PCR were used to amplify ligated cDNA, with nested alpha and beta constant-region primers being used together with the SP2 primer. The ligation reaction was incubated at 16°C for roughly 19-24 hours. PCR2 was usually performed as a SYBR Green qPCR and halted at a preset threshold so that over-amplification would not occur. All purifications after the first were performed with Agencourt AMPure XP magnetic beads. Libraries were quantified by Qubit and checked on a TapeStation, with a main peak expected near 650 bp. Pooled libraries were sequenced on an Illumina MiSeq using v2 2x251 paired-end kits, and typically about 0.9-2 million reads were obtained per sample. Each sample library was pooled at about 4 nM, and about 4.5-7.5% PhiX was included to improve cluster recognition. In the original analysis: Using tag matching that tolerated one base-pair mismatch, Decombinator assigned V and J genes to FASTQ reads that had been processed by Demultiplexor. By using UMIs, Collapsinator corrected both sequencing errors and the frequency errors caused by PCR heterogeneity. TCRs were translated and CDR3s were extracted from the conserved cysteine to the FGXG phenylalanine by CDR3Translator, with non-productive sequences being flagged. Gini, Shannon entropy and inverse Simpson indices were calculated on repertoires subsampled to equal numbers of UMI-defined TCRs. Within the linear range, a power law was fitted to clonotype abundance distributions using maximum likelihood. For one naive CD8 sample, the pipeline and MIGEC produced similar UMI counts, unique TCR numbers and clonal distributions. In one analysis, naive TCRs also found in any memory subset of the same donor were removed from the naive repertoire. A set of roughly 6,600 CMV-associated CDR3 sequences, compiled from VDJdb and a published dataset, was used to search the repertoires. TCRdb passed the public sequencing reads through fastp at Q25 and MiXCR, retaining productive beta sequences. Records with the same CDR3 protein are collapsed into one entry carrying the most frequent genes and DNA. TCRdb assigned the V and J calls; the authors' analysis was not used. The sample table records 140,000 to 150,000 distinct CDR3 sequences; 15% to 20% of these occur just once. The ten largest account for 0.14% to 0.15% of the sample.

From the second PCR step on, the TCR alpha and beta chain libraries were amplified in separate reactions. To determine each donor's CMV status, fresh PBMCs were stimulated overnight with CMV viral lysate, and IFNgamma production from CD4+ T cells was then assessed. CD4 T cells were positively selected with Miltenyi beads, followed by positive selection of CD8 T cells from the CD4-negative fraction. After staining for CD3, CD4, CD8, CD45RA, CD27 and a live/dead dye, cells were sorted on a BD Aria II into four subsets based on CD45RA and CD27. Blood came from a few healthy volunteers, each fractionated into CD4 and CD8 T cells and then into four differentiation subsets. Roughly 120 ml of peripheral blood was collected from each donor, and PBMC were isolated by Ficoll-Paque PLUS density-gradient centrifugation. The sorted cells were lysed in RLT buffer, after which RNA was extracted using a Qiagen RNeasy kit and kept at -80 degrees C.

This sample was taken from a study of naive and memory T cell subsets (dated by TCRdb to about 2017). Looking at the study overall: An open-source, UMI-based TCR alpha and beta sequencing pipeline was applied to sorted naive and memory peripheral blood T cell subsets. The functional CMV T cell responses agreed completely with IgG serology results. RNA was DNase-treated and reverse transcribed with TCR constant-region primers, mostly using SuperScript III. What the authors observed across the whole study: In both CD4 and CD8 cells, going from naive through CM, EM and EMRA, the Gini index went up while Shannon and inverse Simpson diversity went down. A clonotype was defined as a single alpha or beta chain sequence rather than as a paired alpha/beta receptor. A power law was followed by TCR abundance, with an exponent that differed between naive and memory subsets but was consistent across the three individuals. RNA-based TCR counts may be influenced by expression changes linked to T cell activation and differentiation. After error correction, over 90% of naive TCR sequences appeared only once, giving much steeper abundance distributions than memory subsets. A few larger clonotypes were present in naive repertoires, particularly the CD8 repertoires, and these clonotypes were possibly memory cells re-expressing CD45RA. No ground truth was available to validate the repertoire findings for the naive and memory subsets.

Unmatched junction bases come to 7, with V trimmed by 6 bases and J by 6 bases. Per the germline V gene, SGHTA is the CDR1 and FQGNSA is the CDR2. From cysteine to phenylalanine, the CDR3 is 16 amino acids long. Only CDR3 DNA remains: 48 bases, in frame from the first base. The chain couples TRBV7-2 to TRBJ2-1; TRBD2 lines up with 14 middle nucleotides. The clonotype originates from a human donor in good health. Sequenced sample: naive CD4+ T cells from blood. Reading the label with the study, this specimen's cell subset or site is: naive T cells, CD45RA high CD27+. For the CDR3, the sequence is CASRLTGTSGGNEQFF. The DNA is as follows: TGTGCCAGCAGGCTCACCGGGACTAGCGGGGGCAATGAGCAGTTCTTC.